This T cell receptor beta chain was sequenced during a study of blood T cells in healthy people across ages. Study summary: For every two T cells, template switching captured about one barcoded beta molecule.

This clonotype was seen more than once but under ten times. As yet, its antigen is unknown. Findings of the study overall: Strongly correlated with naive T cell percentage was TCR beta diversity.

Healthy individuals of Caucasian origin from Russia, aged about 6 to 100, served as donors. Extraction of total RNA produced a minimum of 5 micrograms from each sample. V was clipped by 6 bases and J by 2 bases; unmatched bases: 9. The CDR3 extends over 15 amino acids. Germline-derived CDR1 and CDR2 are SGHRS and YFSETQ. With a J-beta primer mix and a sample-barcoded 5' primer, a second PCR ran about 7 to 12 cycles. TCRdb re-called the 5' RACE reads with MiXCR, one entry per CDR3 protein. The top ten hold roughly 8.2% of the sample, which has 1.5 million to 2 million distinct CDR3 sequences, roughly 28% seen once.

The gene calls are TRBV5-1 and TRBJ2-7; 9 positions agree with TRBD1. The source is a woman in her 30s in good health. Material for sequencing was blood. CDR3 bases: TGCGCCAGCAACCAAGGGACAGGGCTTACCTACGAGCAGTACTTC. Protein: CASNQGTGLTYEQYF.